Shown below are 9 T cell receptor beta chains from a single sample sequenced in a study of blood T cell repertoires in COVID-19. Method: immunoSEQ multiplex PCR; TCRdb's copy keeps in-frame clones and lacks some. Of about 150,000 clones listed, roughly 78% are singletons. The specimen was peripheral blood. All receptors come from a man older than 75 with acute or convalescent COVID-19.

This clone was observed a handful of times. The chain has TRBV25-1 and TRBJ2-3, with D maybe TRBD1 (5 bases). V lost 3 bases to trimming and J lost 1 base, with 8 bases between them. This CDR3 region has 14 residues. CDR1 is MGHDK and CDR2 is SYGVNS in the germline V gene. Here the CDR3 reads CASSEFRGTDTQYF. The DNA for the CDR3 is TGTGCCAGCAGTGAGTTCAGGGGCACAGATACGCAGTATTTT.

This clone was counted only a few times. The CDR3 DNA reads TGTGCCAGCAGCTTACCGAACGATCACTCTGAAGCTTTCTTT. Protein: CASSLPNDHSEAFF. This chain uses TRBV7-9 with TRBJ1-1; D not resolved. The CDR3 is 14 amino acids. In germline, CDR1 is SEHNR, CDR2 FQNEAQ (reference sequence). Trimming removed 2 bases from V and 6 bases from J, with 13 bases in between.

The rearrangement uses TRBV18 and TRBJ1-2; D gene uncertain. This CDR3 is built from 14 residues. Germline loops: CDR1 KGHSH, CDR2 LQKENI. Trimming removed 2 bases from V and 4 bases from J, with 11 bases in between. The CDR3 protein is CASSPEGLSYGYTF. DNA for the CDR3: TGTGCCAGCTCACCAGAGGGTTTGAGCTATGGCTACACCTTC.

This rearrangement joins TRBV4-2 to TRBJ2-7; 10 bases agree with TRBD2. Germline trimming cut 0 bases from V and 1 base from J; bases unmatched to any gene: 9. Germline CDR1 reads LGHNA; CDR2 reads YNFKEQ. The CDR3 has 18 residues. The CDR3, as DNA: TGTGCCAGCAGCCAAGATCTCACTAGCGGGGTTACTTCCTACGAGCAGTACTTC. It is translated as CASSQDLTSGVTSYEQYF.

The sample holds a few counts of this clone. The rearrangement links TRBV3-1 (or the pseudogene TRBV3-2) to TRBJ2-5; a weak D match, TRBD2 (5 bases). Germline CDR1 and CDR2: LGHDT and YNNKEL (reference sequence). This CDR3 spans 12 amino acids. Trimming removed 0 bases from V and 7 bases from J, with 6 bases in between. The CDR3 spells CASSQDEGTQYF. CDR3 sequence (DNA): TGTGCCAGCAGCCAAGATGAGGGGACCCAGTACTTC.

The rearrangement joins TRBV2 to TRBJ2-1, with D possibly matching TRBD1 (5 bases). Germline CDR1 reads SNHLY; CDR2 reads FYNNEI. V was shortened by 2 bases and J by 9 bases, with 11 bases between the two germline ends. This CDR3 is 13 amino acids long. The CDR3 bases are TGTGCCAGCAGTGAACAGGGAACAGGTGAGCAGTTCTTC. As protein: CASSEQGTGEQFF.

This clone was picked up one time. The V gene is TRBV19, the J gene TRBJ2-3; 8 nucleotides line up with TRBD1. CDR1 LNHDA and CDR2 SQIVND come from the germline V gene (reference sequence). The length of the CDR3 is 15 residues. V lost 6 bases to trimming and J lost 3 bases; unmatched junction nucleotides: 8. CDR3 nucleotides: TGTGCCAGTAGAGCGCAGGGGGCTGGTACAGATACGCAGTATTTT. The encoded protein is CASRAQGAGTDTQYF.

The chain combines TRBV6-5 with TRBJ2-3, with D possibly matching TRBD2 (6 bases). V lost 0 bases and J lost 4, with 11 bases in between. Germline CDR1 MNHEY, CDR2 SVGAGI. The CDR3 is 15 residues long. CDR3 nucleotide sequence: TGTGCCAGCAGTTACTCGGCTGGCGGGGCAGATACGCAGTATTTT. Protein sequence: CASSYSAGGADTQYF.

CDR3 sequence: CATRQRVGPQHF. CDR3 in DNA: TGTGCCACTCGACAGCGGGTGGGGCCCCAGCATTTT. The chain combines TRBV19 with TRBJ1-5; weak D call: TRBD1 (5 bases). The CDR3 contains 12 residues. Trimming removed 10 bases at V and 9 bases at J, with 16 bases between. CDR1 and CDR2 (germline): LNHDA, SQIVND (reference sequence).